This TCR beta chain was profiled in a study of graft-versus-host responses after intestinal transplantation. On the study more broadly: As for transplant type, recipients had multivisceral, liver-intestinal, or isolated intestinal grafts.

This CDR3 has 13 residues. With 6 bases removed from V and 4 bases from J, the gap between germline ends came to 9 bases. The germline V gene has CDR1 LNHDA and CDR2 SQIVND (reference sequence). Here immunoSEQ multiplex PCR was the method, and the copy in TCRdb shows in-frame clones only, minus some. The repertoire holds over 100,000 clones, roughly 91% seen once, with 0.095% to 0.15% in the top ten. About this clone itself: Its antigen is currently unknown.

The source material was unstimulated CD4+ T cells sorted from spleen or lymph node cells, sampled before intestinal transplant. The receptor comes from a human donor who received an intestinal transplant. J is TRBJ2-2 and V is TRBV19; no firm D call. The CDR3 nucleotides read TGTGCCAGTAGCGGCGTAGTCACCGGGGAGCTGTTTTTT. Translated, it gives CASSGVVTGELFF.